This T cell receptor beta chain appears in the sequencing data of a study of lung T cells in sarcoidosis with Löfgren's syndrome. The CDR3 contains 14 residues. V lost 7 bases and J lost 0; bases outside the gene matches: 8. Germline assignment: CDR1 SQVTM and CDR2 ANQGSEA. TCRdb independently ran MiXCR on the reads; one entry per CDR3 protein. Of 50,000 to 65,000 distinct CDR3 sequences in the sample, 21% are singletons; the top ten hold approximately 2.1%. A note on this clonotype: The CDR3 carries no conserved terminal phenylalanine or tryptophan, so it likely arises from a read error.

This rearrangement joins TRBV29-1 to TRBJ2-5; TRBD2 matches 7 bases. The sequence came from a human donor with sarcoidosis (Löfgren's syndrome or another form), or a control subject (not recorded which). Sample: CD4+ T cells from PBMCs. The CDR3 DNA follows: TGCAGCGCTAGACTAGCAGAGTACCAAGAGACCCAGTACTCC. Translation: CSARLAEYQETQYS.